This T cell receptor beta chain was retrieved from a study of sequential checkpoint blockade in melanoma (dated by TCRdb to about 2019). Broadly, across the study: Patients were randomized 1:1 to first-line nivolumab followed by ipilimumab (arm A) or ipilimumab followed by nivolumab (arm B). Both trial sequences were followed by maintenance nivolumab.

Here is what the overall study found, with its caveats: The model for predicting response that combines TCR metrics with mutation burden needs to be validated in larger, independent patient cohorts.

Note on this clone: Its antigen is currently not known. No much larger clone is present one base from it, and per-base qualities are unavailable.

Reading the label with the study, this specimen's treatment or condition is: randomized to nivolumab then ipilimumab (arm A) or the reverse (arm B). None of the patients in the trial had previously been given DNA-damaging chemotherapy. Thawed PBMCs were sorted on a FACS Aria II flow cytometer to isolate live CD3+CD8+ cells negative for CD19 and CD56. Samples were obtained from patients with melanoma enrolled in CheckMate 064, a randomized, open-label phase II trial of sequential checkpoint blockade. Peripheral blood mononuclear cells were collected by leukapheresis, purified with Ficoll-Paque, and frozen in human serum with roughly 10% DMSO. Purity of sorted blood CD3+CD8+ cells was verified at >95% immediately after sorting, followed by DNA extraction. As encoded in the germline V gene (reference sequence), CDR1 is MNHNY while CDR2 is SVGAGI. The CDR3 spans 15 residues, from the cysteine through the phenylalanine. The CDR3 DNA has 45 bases and is translated from base 1. For this chain, trimming is 4 bases at the V end and 5 bases at the J end, and the number of junction bases without a gene match is 4.

The immunoSEQ Assay was used to immunosequence TCRbeta CDR3 regions from genomic DNA. Before high-throughput sequencing, the genomic DNA was amplified using bias-controlled multiplex PCR. Per the source publication's procedure: To quantify the absolute abundance of each unique TCRbeta CDR3 region, the sequences were collapsed and filtered. Clonality, defined as 1 minus Pielou's evenness, was calculated using only productive rearrangements. A previously published method was used to identify clones whose frequencies were significantly greater in on-treatment samples than in baseline samples. Held by TCRdb, this immuneACCESS table contains in-frame sequences only and omits some clones. Under half of the omission traces to an unresolved V gene where checked; the cause of the rest is unknown. V and J calls and clone size follow that table, whereas D and trimming were derived from the DNA. Counted in this sample were fewer than 45,000 clones; more than 80% of them appeared once. Around 12% of the sample comes from the top ten.

This TCR came from a human donor with melanoma. Material: CD8+ T cells sorted from blood (inferred from file names), obtained from a patient given nivolumab and ipilimumab in sequence. In this chain, TRBV6-6 is recombined with TRBJ1-5, and 11 junction bases match TRBD1. CDR3 protein: CASSSWTGGDQPQHF. The DNA sequence is given as TGTGCCAGCAGTTCCTGGACAGGGGGCGATCAGCCCCAGCATTTT.